This T cell receptor beta chain was recovered during a study of neoadjuvant anti-PD-1 for oral cavity cancer (dated by TCRdb to 2020 to 2023). For the study in its entirety: Three to four biweekly doses of nivolumab at 3 mg/kg were mostly administered to patients before curative-intent surgical resection. A fourth nivolumab dose was given around day 43 to patients without progression, and definitive surgical resection was performed in those patients on days 50-56. Under RECIST 1.1, patients with complete response, partial response or stable disease were classed as responders, and patients with progression were classed as non-responders. There were about a dozen patients in the parent correlative cohort, and the response rate was less than 40%. The full study reports these points: After neoadjuvant nivolumab, non-responders showed significantly higher T cell clonality (Gini index) in PBMCs than responders did. The TCR analyses had only three patients in each response group, and the authors called for validation in larger cohorts. A higher pretreatment blood Treg/Th17 ratio correlated with both higher pretreatment blood TCRbeta clonality and lower post-treatment tumor TCRbeta clonality.

This clone was recorded a few times. This receptor's antigen is unknown. There are no base qualities to consult, and no much larger clone falls within one base. The meaning of the sample's time point label: before neoadjuvant nivolumab. Patients were newly diagnosed with stage II-IVA oral cavity squamous cell carcinoma and had received no prior systemic or radiation treatment. The cohort was made up of patients with locally advanced, HPV-negative oral cavity squamous cell carcinoma. No culture maintenance or expansion was done, as the peripheral blood mononuclear cells went straight to analysis. Samples came from a longitudinal correlative study of a single-arm phase II trial of neoadjuvant nivolumab in oral cavity squamous cell carcinoma. Subject-matched pre- and post-treatment PBMCs and tumors from three responders and three non-responders underwent genomic DNA-based TCRbeta sequencing. Peripheral blood mononuclear cells were collected once before nivolumab treatment and again after treatment, at the time of surgery. Genomic DNA was isolated from PBMCs using the Maxwell RSC DNA from Cells kit.

For deep sequencing of PBMC libraries, mostly roughly 520 ng of input genomic DNA was used, and six replicates were run per sample. The immunoSEQ hsTCRbeta kit was used to prepare TCRbeta libraries, following the manufacturer's instructions. The completed libraries were mixed into a single pool at 3 nM, then sequenced with an Illumina NovaSeq 6000 S4 flow cell. The paper's processing steps were these. Raw data preprocessing and quality control were performed with the immunoSEQ Analyzer. The analysis was limited to productive rearrangements, and each clonotype was defined by a unique CDR3 amino acid sequence. Repertoire clonality was estimated as the Gini-Simpson index, computed with the R package tcR. Gini indices were compared with Student's t test, and associations with tumor size change were assessed by Pearson correlation. This is the immuneACCESS table as TCRdb keeps it, with only in-frame sequences that have V and J called. A part of the clones is gone; compared with another copy, unresolved V genes explain less than half, and the rest is unexplained. The V and J calls and clone size are taken from that table; D and trimming were inferred from the DNA. The sample profile shows over 11,000 clones; about 70% of them were found once. 2.5% to 3.5% of the sample belongs to the ten largest clones.

Including cysteine and phenylalanine, the CDR3 has 15 amino acids. Solely the CDR3 DNA is kept, with 45 bases framed from the first base. Trimming at the junction amounts to 2 bases on V and 1 base on J, and the germline ends lie 12 bases apart. Sequences SGHRS (CDR1) and YFSETQ (CDR2) are obtained from the germline V gene. The receptor chain draws on TRBV5-1 and TRBJ1-1; no D gene can be assigned with confidence. The sample in question was PBMCs, obtained before nivolumab (anti-PD-1) treatment. The source is a person aged 40 to 85 with oral cavity squamous cell carcinoma. The CDR3 sequence is CASSFNGISNTEAFF. The DNA is TGCGCCAGCAGCTTTAACGGGATTTCGAACACTGAAGCTTTCTTT.